These 9 T cell receptor beta chains share one sample of origin, sequenced in a study of ipilimumab plus nivolumab after autologous stem cell transplantation (dated by TCRdb to the early 2020s). To prepare the library, the immunoSEQ multiplex PCR assay was applied. The table comes from immuneACCESS by way of TCRdb, which keeps in-frame sequences with V and J called. Part of the clones is missing from these tables; in studies checked, under half for an unresolved V gene and the rest for unknown reasons. The sample profile shows some 87,000 clones; 83% of them were found once. The ten largest account for roughly 2.2% of the sample. The starting material was PBMCs, obtained in a trial of ipilimumab plus nivolumab as post-transplant consolidation. These receptors all stem from a male donor with diffuse large B-cell lymphoma.

The chain carries TRBV25-1 and TRBJ1-1, with unresolved D. The germline gives CDR1 MGHDK, CDR2 SYGVNS. Trimming took 0 bases from V and 10 from J, leaving 12 bases between them. The CDR3 is made up of 13 amino acids. For the CDR3, the DNA is TGTGCCAGCAGTGAATATACCGGGTATTTAGCTTTCTTT. It specifies CASSEYTGYLAFF.

This sequence joins TRBV5-1 and TRBJ2-2; TRBD2 agrees at 11 bases. Germline assignment: CDR1 SGHRS and CDR2 YFSETQ. V was clipped by 0 bases and J by 6 bases; unmatched bases: 7. This CDR3 contains 17 residues. CDR3 residues: CASSLAITSGGPGELFF. The DNA of the CDR3 is TGCGCCAGCAGCTTGGCGATAACTAGCGGGGGCCCCGGGGAGCTGTTTTTT.

The CDR3 sequence is CASSPPGGGTEAFF. Here the CDR3 DNA reads TGTGCCAGCTCACCACCCGGGGGAGGGACTGAAGCTTTCTTT. V is TRBV18 and J is TRBJ1-1; D is possibly TRBD1 (5 bases). The CDR3 loop spans 14 amino acids. Germline CDR1 and CDR2: KGHSH and LQKENI. The V gene lost 0 bases and the J gene lost 5 bases, with 10 bases spanning the gap. The variable domain in full, with the rest retrieved from reference TRBV18 and TRBJ1-1, is NAGVMQNPRHLVRRRGQEARLRCSPMKGHSHVYWYRQLPEEGLKFMVYLQKENIIDESGMPKERFSAEFPKEGPSILRIQQVVRGDSAAYFCASSPPGGGTEAFFGQGTRLTVV.

The chain combines TRBV5-4 with TRBJ1-5; possibly TRBD1 for D (6 bases). Germline assignment: CDR1 SGHNT and CDR2 YYREEE (reference sequence). CDR3 length equals 13 residues. Trimming cost V 5 bases and J 3 bases, with 9 bases left between them. The CDR3 region is CASSRDNNQPQHF. CDR3 DNA: TGTGCCAGCAGTAGGGACAACAATCAGCCCCAGCATTTT.

The V gene is TRBV6-1, the J gene TRBJ2-1; D is possibly TRBD2 (5 bases). The CDR3 runs 14 residues. The germline V and J ends were trimmed by 3 bases and 6 bases, with 12 bases remaining between them. The V gene's germline CDR1 is MNHNS and CDR2 SASEGT. CDR3 bases: TGTGCCAGCAGTGACAGGCTAGCAGGCAATGAGCAGTTCTTC. It translates to CASSDRLAGNEQFF.

V and J are TRBV27 and TRBJ2-3; 7 bases align to TRBD1. With 3 bases clipped from V and 1 base from J, the junction kept 4 bases outside the gene matches. This CDR3 spans 15 amino acids. Per germline, CDR1 MNHEY and CDR2 SMNVEV (reference sequence). For the CDR3, the DNA is TGTGCCAGCAGTTTGAGGGGGCTTGGCACAGATACGCAGTATTTT. Amino acid sequence: CASSLRGLGTDTQYF.

The chain carries TRBV25-1 and TRBJ2-1, with D maybe TRBD1 (7 bases). There are 16 residues in the CDR3. CDR1 is MGHDK and CDR2 is SYGVNS in the germline V gene. With 1 base removed from V and 5 bases from J, the gap between germline ends came to 15 bases. The CDR3, as DNA: TGTGCCAGCAGTGAATGGGCGGAGGGGGCGGACAATGAGCAGTTCTTC. Its protein product is CASSEWAEGADNEQFF.

This chain joins TRBV11-3 and TRBJ2-4; TRBD1 might be the D (5 bases). The CDR3 is 13 amino acids. V was pared by 5 bases and J by 9 bases, with 14 bases between. Germline assignment: CDR1 SGHNT and CDR2 YENEEA. CDR3 loop: CASSITLTGIQYF. The CDR3, as DNA: TGTGCCAGCAGCATCACTTTAACAGGCATTCAGTACTTC.

This chain joins TRBV6-1 and TRBJ2-1; the D is unclear. V lost 5 bases, J lost 5 bases, and 13 bases lay in between. Looked up from germline, CDR1 is MNHNS and CDR2 is SASEGT. This CDR3 contains 14 residues. CDR3 loop: CASSQTGPHNEQFF. CDR3 DNA sequence: TGTGCCAGCAGTCAGACCGGGCCCCACAATGAGCAGTTCTTC.